These 28 T cell receptor beta chains were sequenced from one sample in a study of T cell changes during pregnancy in multiple sclerosis. Produced via immunoSEQ multiplex PCR; TCRdb's table is partial and in-frame only. The sample includes tens of thousands of clones, roughly 90% of them seen just once. Sample: CD4+ T cells from peripheral blood mononuclear cells, taken after pregnancy. These receptors all come from a female donor with multiple sclerosis, enrolled in a pregnancy study.

J is TRBJ2-1 and V is TRBV7-2; the D gene is possibly TRBD2 (6 bases). The germline V gene encodes CDR1 SGHTA and CDR2 FQGNSA. V was pared by 1 base and J by 8 bases, with 15 bases between. CDR3 length equals 15 residues. CDR3 DNA sequence: TGTGCCAGCAGCTTAGTAGCCCGGGGGTCGGATGAGCAGTTCTTC. Translated, it gives CASSLVARGSDEQFF.

The V gene is TRBV5-3, the J gene TRBJ1-4; 11 nucleotides align to TRBD1. TRBV5-3 is an ORF, with its function uncertain. The V gene end was trimmed by 1 base and the J gene end by 8 bases; junction bases not matched to a gene: 7. This CDR3 is built from 16 residues. The CDR3: CARSLSRGQGAEKLFF. The CDR3 DNA is TGTGCCAGAAGCTTGTCTCGCGGACAGGGGGCCGAAAAACTGTTTTTT.

V usage is TRBV5-4 and J usage is TRBJ2-4; D unresolved. V dropped 3 bases and J dropped 0 bases, with 7 bases sitting between them. This CDR3 has 14 residues. Looked up from germline, CDR1 is SGHNT and CDR2 is YYREEE (reference sequence). The CDR3: CASSSFVAKNIQYF. In DNA form, the CDR3 reads TGTGCCAGCAGCTCGTTCGTAGCCAAAAACATTCAGTACTTC. The entire variable domain, with the rest obtained from reference TRBV5-4 and TRBJ2-4, is as follows: ETGVTQSPTHLIKTRGQQVTLRCSSQSGHNTVSWYQQALGQGPQFIFQYYREEENGRGNFPPRFSGLQFPNYSSELNVNALELDDSALYLCASSSFVAKNIQYFGAGTRLSVL.

This chain joins TRBV7-9 and TRBJ2-2, with TRBD1 identical over 7 bases. The CDR3 totals 17 residues. The V gene end was trimmed by 3 bases and the J gene end by 0 bases; junction bases not matched to a gene: 7. The germline CDR1 and CDR2 sequences are SEHNR and FQNEAQ (reference sequence). The CDR3 nucleotides are TGTGCCAGCAGCTTCCTTGGGACAGCCGCGAACACCGGGGAGCTGTTTTTT. Translating gives CASSFLGTAANTGELFF.

The J gene is TRBJ1-1, the V gene TRBV7-8; D not resolved. The germline gives CDR1 SGHVS, CDR2 FQNEAQ. The V end lost 2 bases, the J end lost 7 bases, and 11 bases lay between the germline ends. The length of the CDR3 is 13 residues. Here the CDR3 DNA reads TGTGCCAGCAGCTTACTTGTGGCAGGTGAAGCTTTCTTT. Translating gives CASSLLVAGEAFF.

The genes are TRBV7-9 and TRBJ2-2; 9 nucleotides line up with TRBD1. Trimming cost V 5 bases and J 5 bases; bases outside gene matches: 9. The CDR3 contains 16 residues. The germline V gene has CDR1 SEHNR and CDR2 FQNEAQ (reference sequence). The CDR3 is CASSGRDRALTGELFF. The CDR3 nucleotides are TGTGCCAGCAGCGGCCGGGACAGGGCCCTAACCGGGGAGCTGTTTTTT.

J is TRBJ1-3 and V is TRBV7-6; the D gene is possibly TRBD1 (6 bases). The CDR3 is 15 amino acids. V lost 5 bases, J lost 0 bases, and 11 bases lay in between. Looked up from germline, CDR1 is SGHVS and CDR2 is FNYEAQ. CDR3 nucleotides: TGTGCCAGCAGCCAGGGACACTACTCTGGAAACACCATATATTTT. Translated: CASSQGHYSGNTIYF.

This rearrangement joins TRBV2 to TRBJ2-7; 7 bases are a match to TRBD1. Germline CDR1 SNHLY, CDR2 FYNNEI. Trimming took 6 bases from V and 0 from J; bases not matched to a gene: 5. This CDR3 comprises 14 residues. The CDR3 coding sequence is TGTGCCAGCAGAGCGACAGGGAGCTCCTACGAGCAGTACTTC. Protein sequence: CASRATGSSYEQYF.

The chain employs TRBV27 and TRBJ2-7, with 7 positions matching TRBD1. The germline V gene encodes CDR1 MNHEY and CDR2 SMNVEV (reference sequence). The CDR3 runs 15 residues. Trimming removed 6 bases from V and 0 bases from J; junction bases left unmatched: 8. The CDR3 here is CASRRGRQGSYEQYF. The CDR3 region has the DNA TGTGCCAGCAGGCGAGGTCGACAGGGCTCCTACGAGCAGTACTTC.

The chain has TRBV6-1 and TRBJ2-4; a possible D gene is TRBD2 (6 bases). Germline CDR1 is MNHNS and CDR2 is SASEGT. The CDR3 consists of 14 residues. V lost 5 bases and J 3 bases, leaving 11 bases between the germline ends. This chain's CDR3 is CASSNSGGKNIQYF. The CDR3, as DNA: TGTGCCAGCAGTAACTCCGGGGGCAAAAACATTCAGTACTTC.

This chain connects TRBV5-1 to TRBJ2-3; TRBD2 matches at 8 bases. With V trimmed by 4 bases and J by 2 bases, 15 bases remained unmatched. Germline V CDR1 and CDR2: SGHRS, YFSETQ. This CDR3 spans 18 amino acids. The CDR3 here is CASSLRAPSGRPTDTQYF. Here the CDR3 DNA reads TGCGCCAGCAGCCTCCGGGCGCCTAGCGGGCGTCCCACAGATACGCAGTATTTT.

The V call is TRBV7-2, the J call TRBJ2-3; 10 bases match TRBD2. CDR3 size: 17 residues. The J segment lost 1 base and the V segment lost 5 bases, leaving 9 bases of the junction unmatched. Germline CDR1 reads SGHTA; CDR2 reads FQGNSA. CDR3 nucleotide sequence: TGTGCCAGCAGCGGAAGAAGCGGGGGGGTTGGCACAGATACGCAGTATTTT. It encodes CASSGRSGGVGTDTQYF.

The chain uses TRBV7-3 and TRBJ2-3, with D maybe TRBD1 (5 bases). V was clipped by 7 bases and J by 0 bases, with 11 bases between them. Germline loops: CDR1 SGHTA, CDR2 FQGTGA. This CDR3 is 14 amino acids long. The CDR3 bases are TGTGCCAGCAAAAGACAGCCTAGCACAGATACGCAGTATTTT. This encodes CASKRQPSTDTQYF.

V and J are TRBV5-6 and TRBJ1-1, with D possibly being TRBD1 (5 bases). The V and J ends lost 0 bases and 6 bases respectively, with 18 bases between them. Germline V CDR1 and CDR2: SGHDT, YYEEEE. This CDR3 spans 16 amino acids. The CDR3 DNA sequence: TGTGCCAGCAGCTTGGTGGGTCTCAGGGCGGGATCTGAAGCTTTCTTT. Translation: CASSLVGLRAGSEAFF. Based on the CDR3 plus reference TRBV5-6 and TRBJ1-1, the full variable domain is DAGVTQSPTHLIKTRGQQVTLRCSPKSGHDTVSWYQQALGQGPQFIFQYYEEEERQRGNFPDRFSGHQFPNYSSELNVNALLLGDSALYLCASSLVGLRAGSEAFFGQGTRLTVV.

The chain recombines TRBV18 with TRBJ1-3; D possibly corresponds to TRBD1 (5 bases). With 6 bases removed from V and 3 bases from J, the gap between germline ends came to 15 bases. This CDR3 has 15 amino acids. From germline, CDR1 is KGHSH and CDR2 LQKENI. The CDR3 here is CASSAGRGNGNTIYF. The CDR3 DNA sequence: TGTGCCAGCTCGGCTGGTAGGGGTAATGGAAACACCATATATTTT.

The V call is TRBV7-2, the J call TRBJ2-5; D perhaps matches TRBD1 (5 bases). CDR3 length: 13 residues. Germline CDR1 is SGHTA and CDR2 is FQGNSA. With 1 base removed from V and 4 bases from J, the gap between germline ends came to 7 bases. The CDR3 DNA sequence: TGTGCCAGCAGCTTAGACAGGCTAGAGACCCAGTACTTC. This sequence encodes CASSLDRLETQYF.

The rearrangement links TRBV18 to TRBJ2-3; tentatively, D is TRBD1 (5 bases). V lost 3 bases and J 2 bases, leaving 12 bases between the germline ends. Germline values: CDR1 KGHSH, CDR2 LQKENI. The CDR3 is made up of 15 amino acids. The CDR3 nucleotides are TGTGCCAGCTCACCCACAGGCCCCCACACAGATACGCAGTATTTT. It translates to CASSPTGPHTDTQYF.

The chain recombines TRBV15 with TRBJ2-4, with TRBD1 matching 10 bases. The V segment lost 1 base and the J segment 8 bases; nucleotides outside the gene matches: 2. This CDR3 spans 14 amino acids. CDR1 is LNHNV, CDR2 YYDKDF, per germline (reference sequence). Here the CDR3 reads CATSRGDRGDIQYF. For the CDR3, the DNA is TGTGCCACCAGCAGAGGGGACAGGGGTGACATTCAGTACTTC.

This chain joins TRBV9 and TRBJ2-1; 9 bases map to TRBD1. The trim removed 0 bases at V and 8 bases at J, leaving 9 bases unmatched. Germline V gene sequence: CDR1 SGDLS, CDR2 YYNGEE. CDR3 length equals 16 residues. CDR3 sequence (DNA): TGTGCCAGCAGCGTAGTGTCGACAGGGGGTCATCATGAGCAGTTCTTC. This translates into CASSVVSTGGHHEQFF.

This chain joins TRBV5-6 and TRBJ1-5; no clear D. The V and J ends lost 0 bases and 3 bases respectively, with 7 bases between them. CDR1 is SGHDT and CDR2 is YYEEEE in the germline V gene. The CDR3 consists of 14 residues. CDR3 loop: CASSLAVSNQPQHF. CDR3 nucleotide sequence: TGTGCCAGCAGCTTGGCGGTCTCCAATCAGCCCCAGCATTTT.

V gene TRBV7-9 combines with J gene TRBJ1-2, with D tentatively TRBD1 (5 bases). V was clipped by 5 bases and J by 7 bases, with 17 bases between them. Germline CDR1 reads SEHNR; CDR2 reads FQNEAQ (reference sequence). This CDR3 is built from 14 residues. The CDR3 sequence: CASSPTLYGGGYTF. In DNA form, the CDR3 reads TGTGCCAGCAGCCCTACGCTGTACGGGGGTGGCTACACCTTC.

The rearrangement joins TRBV5-6 to TRBJ1-2; 7 nucleotides line up with TRBD1. CDR1 and CDR2 from the germline V gene are SGHDT and YYEEEE. After removal of 3 bases from V and 9 bases from J, the junction contained 11 bases not matched to a gene. This CDR3 has 14 amino acids. The CDR3 sequence is CASSSYRLQGSYTF. CDR3 nucleotide sequence: TGTGCCAGCAGCTCCTACCGATTACAGGGGAGCTACACCTTC.

This chain links TRBV5-1 with TRBJ2-4, with TRBD1 matching over 10 bases. The V gene end was trimmed by 0 bases and the J gene end by 1 base; junction bases not matched to a gene: 1. CDR1 and CDR2 from the germline V gene are SGHRS and YFSETQ. This CDR3 contains 16 residues. Here the CDR3 reads CASSLGQGAAKNIQYF. In DNA, the CDR3 is TGCGCCAGCAGCTTGGGACAGGGGGCCGCCAAAAACATTCAGTACTTC.

This rearrangement joins TRBV9 to TRBJ1-5; tentatively, D is TRBD1 (5 bases). V was trimmed by 9 bases and J by 1 base, leaving 17 bases between them. Germline V gives CDR1 SGDLS, CDR2 YYNGEE. The CDR3 covers 15 residues. The CDR3 reads CANPRKGLSNQPQHF. The DNA for the CDR3 is TGTGCCAACCCTCGGAAGGGGTTGAGCAATCAGCCCCAGCATTTT.

The rearrangement links TRBV9 to TRBJ2-3, with 10 bases identical to TRBD1. Germline lookup yields CDR1 SGDLS and CDR2 YYNGEE. The junction had 2 bases not matched to a gene; V was cut back by 3 bases and J by 4 bases. CDR3 length equals 14 residues. CDR3 bases: TGTGCCAGCAGCGAGGGGACAGGGGCAGATACGCAGTATTTT. Translated: CASSEGTGADTQYF.

This clone showed up just a few times. The chain is built from TRBV28 and TRBJ1-3, with D unresolved. The CDR3 has 13 amino acids. Trimming cost V 6 bases and J 0 bases, with 6 bases left between them. Looked up from germline, CDR1 is MDHEN and CDR2 is SYDVKM. The CDR3 protein is CASSLYSGNTIYF. DNA of the CDR3: TGTGCCAGCAGCCTCTACTCTGGAAACACCATATATTTT.

This clone has only a few counts. V is TRBV14 and J is TRBJ1-6, with a possible D match to TRBD1 (5 bases). V was pared by 2 bases and J by 10 bases, with 15 bases between. The CDR3 is 15 amino acids. CDR1 SGHDN and CDR2 FVKESK come from the germline V gene. Here the CDR3 reads CASSQTRTSGSPLHF. Here the CDR3 DNA reads TGTGCCAGCAGCCAAACCCGGACAAGTGGCTCACCCCTCCACTTT.

The CDR3 loop is CASSLNLWGGEQFF. The CDR3 DNA follows: TGTGCCAGCAGCTTAAACCTGTGGGGGGGTGAGCAGTTCTTC. This chain connects TRBV7-3 to TRBJ2-1; 7 positions agree with TRBD2. CDR3 length equals 14 residues. Germline assignment: CDR1 SGHTA and CDR2 FQGTGA. V lost 1 base to trimming and J lost 9 bases; unmatched junction nucleotides: 6. The whole variable domain, filled in from reference TRBV7-3 and TRBJ2-1, reads GAGVSQTPSNKVTEKGKYVELRCDPISGHTALYWYRQSLGQGPEFLIYFQGTGAADDSGLPNDRFFAVRPEGSVSTLKIQRTERGDSAVYLCASSLNLWGGEQFFGPGTRLTVL.